One TCR beta chain is described in this entry. Its antigen is not identified. The sample originates from a study of cytomegalovirus exposure and HLA in healthy donors. Notes on the study in general: Prediction of most subjects' HLA-A and HLA-B alleles by TCR beta sequences was reportedly accurate.

Primers for the PCR totalled 60 Vbeta and 13 Jbeta. The method was immunoSEQ multiplex PCR; TCRdb's version includes in-frame clones alone and lacks a portion of them. The sample includes about 150,000 clones, roughly two thirds seen only once; the top ten take 4.5% to 5.5%. The CDR3 is 17 amino acids. The junction had 9 bases not matched to a gene; V was cut back by 2 bases and J by 1 base. Per germline, CDR1 LGHNA and CDR2 YNFKEQ. The clonotype comes from a woman younger than 30 in good health and CMV-seropositive. The rearrangement joins TRBV4-2 to TRBJ2-5; 8 bases match TRBD2. Material for sequencing was PBMCs. In DNA, the CDR3 is TGTGCCAGCAGCCAATACAACGGGCGGGGGGTCCAAGAGACCCAGTACTTC. It yields the protein CASSQYNGRGVQETQYF.